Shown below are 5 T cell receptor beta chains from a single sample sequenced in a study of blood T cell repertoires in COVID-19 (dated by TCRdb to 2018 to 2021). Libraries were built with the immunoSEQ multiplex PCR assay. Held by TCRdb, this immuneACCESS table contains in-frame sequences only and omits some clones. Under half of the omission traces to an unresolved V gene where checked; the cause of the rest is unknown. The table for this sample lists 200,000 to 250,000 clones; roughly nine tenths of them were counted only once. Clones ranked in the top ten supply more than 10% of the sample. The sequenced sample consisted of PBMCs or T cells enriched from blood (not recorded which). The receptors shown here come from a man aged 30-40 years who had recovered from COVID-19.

The CDR3 reads CASSIYRVSSYNEQFF. CDR3 sequence (DNA): TGTGCCAGTAGTATATACCGGGTTAGCTCCTACAATGAGCAGTTCTTC. The chain combines TRBV19 with TRBJ2-1; the D is unclear. The V gene lost 2 bases and the J gene lost 0 bases, with 11 bases spanning the gap. Germline V gives CDR1 LNHDA, CDR2 SQIVND (reference sequence). The CDR3 covers 16 residues.

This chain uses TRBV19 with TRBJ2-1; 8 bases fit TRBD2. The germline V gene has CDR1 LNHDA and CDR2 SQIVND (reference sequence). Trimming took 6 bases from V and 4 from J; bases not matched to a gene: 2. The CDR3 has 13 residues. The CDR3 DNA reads TGTGCCAGTAGGGGACTAGATTACAATGAGCAGTTCTTC. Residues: CASRGLDYNEQFF.

The CDR3 nucleotides read TGTGCCTGGAGTAATCGACTAGCGGGGACCACAGATACGCAGTATTTT. Translation: CAWSNRLAGTTDTQYF. This chain links TRBV30 with TRBJ2-3, with 11 bases matching TRBD2. CDR3 length equals 16 residues. The germline CDR1 and CDR2 sequences are GTSNPN and SVGIG (reference sequence). J gave up 2 bases and V 2 bases, and 6 bases lay outside the gene matches.

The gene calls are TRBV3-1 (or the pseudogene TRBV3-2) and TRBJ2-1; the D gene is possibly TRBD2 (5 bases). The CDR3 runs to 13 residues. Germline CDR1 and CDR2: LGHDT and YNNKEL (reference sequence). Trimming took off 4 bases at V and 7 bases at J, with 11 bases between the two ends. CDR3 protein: CASSRLRDNEQFF. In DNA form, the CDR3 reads TGTGCCAGCAGCCGTCTCCGGGATAATGAGCAGTTCTTC.

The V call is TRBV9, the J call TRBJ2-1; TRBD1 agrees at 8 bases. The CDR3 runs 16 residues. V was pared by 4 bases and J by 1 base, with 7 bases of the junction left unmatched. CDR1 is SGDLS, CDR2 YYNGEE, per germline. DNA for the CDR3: TGTGCCAGCAGCCCCATCGGACAGGGTTCCTACAATGAGCAGTTCTTC. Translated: CASSPIGQGSYNEQFF.